Shown below are 30 T cell receptor beta chains from a single sample sequenced in a study of T cell responses to AZD1222 COVID-19 vaccine. Repertoires were generated with immunoSEQ multiplex PCR, while TCRdb's copy carries only in-frame clones and drops some. In the table there are tens of thousands of clones, about 90% of which are singletons. Material: peripheral blood, obtained on day 0 of AZD1222 vaccination. These receptors were collected from an adult in good health.

The chain links TRBV5-1 to TRBJ2-7, with 8 bases that match TRBD2. This CDR3 region has 16 residues. Germline CDR1 reads SGHRS; CDR2 reads YFSETQ. The V gene end was trimmed by 3 bases and the J gene end by 0 bases; junction bases not matched to a gene: 8. CDR3: CASSSVLSGGSYEQYF. The DNA for the CDR3 is TGCGCCAGCAGCTCTGTGCTGAGCGGGGGCTCCTACGAGCAGTACTTC.

This clone has just a few counts. The chain is built from TRBV2 and TRBJ1-2; D is perhaps TRBD1 (5 bases). Germline V lookup: CDR1 SNHLY, CDR2 FYNNEI. This CDR3 has 13 amino acids. The V gene lost 3 bases and the J gene lost 0 bases, with 5 bases spanning the gap. CDR3 nucleotides: TGTGCCAGCAGTGAGACAGCTAACTATGGCTACACCTTC. Encoded protein: CASSETANYGYTF.

J is TRBJ2-1 and V is TRBV29-1; D is perhaps TRBD2 (5 bases). The germline V gene encodes CDR1 SQVTM and CDR2 ANQGSEA. The V and J ends lost 7 bases and 5 bases respectively, with 12 bases between them. The CDR3 is 12 amino acids. The CDR3 DNA reads TGCAGCGCTGTTTCCGGGGACAATGAGCAGTTCTTC. Encoded protein: CSAVSGDNEQFF.

CDR3 bases: TGTGCCAGTAGTATGCCTCTGGGGGACTATGGCTACACCTTC. As protein: CASSMPLGDYGYTF. This chain uses TRBV19 with TRBJ1-2, with TRBD1 as a possible D gene (5 bases). This CDR3 contains 14 residues. Per germline, CDR1 LNHDA and CDR2 SQIVND (reference sequence). V lost 3 bases to trimming and J lost 3 bases, with 11 bases between them.

This clone was seen just once. This sequence joins TRBV12-3 or TRBV12-4 and TRBJ2-1; D unresolved. CDR3 length: 11 amino acids. Trimming took 6 bases from V and 10 from J, leaving 10 bases between them. The CDR3 reads CASRLHLEQFF. As DNA, the CDR3 is TGTGCCAGCAGGCTTCACCTCGAGCAGTTCTTC.

The gene calls are TRBV18 and TRBJ1-1, with TRBD1 matching over 7 bases. J lost 2 bases, V lost 2 bases, and 5 bases had no gene match. Germline values: CDR1 KGHSH, CDR2 LQKENI. The CDR3 covers 15 residues. The CDR3 here is CASSPTGQTNTEAFF. CDR3 nucleotides: TGTGCCAGCTCACCAACGGGACAGACAAACACTGAAGCTTTCTTT.

This chain joins TRBV5-6 and TRBJ1-1; possibly TRBD1 for D (5 bases). Germline loops: CDR1 SGHDT, CDR2 YYEEEE. V was clipped by 4 bases and J by 1 base, with 8 bases between them. There are 13 residues in the CDR3. CDR3 nucleotide sequence: TGTGCCAGCAGCGTCGACAGGAACACTGAAGCTTTCTTT. Translated, it gives CASSVDRNTEAFF.

The chain couples TRBV4-2 to TRBJ2-2; TRBD2 matches at 7 bases. CDR3 length: 16 amino acids. Unmatched junction bases numbered 3, after V lost 2 bases and J lost 0 bases. The V gene's germline CDR1 is LGHNA and CDR2 YNFKEQ. The CDR3 DNA is TGTGCCAGCAGCCAAAGCGCGGGGGCGAACACCGGGGAGCTGTTTTTT. It is translated as CASSQSAGANTGELFF.

V is TRBV3-1 (or the pseudogene TRBV3-2) and J is TRBJ1-1; TRBD1 matches at 12 bases. The V segment lost 8 bases and the J segment 7 bases; nucleotides outside the gene matches: 14. The V gene's germline CDR1 is LGHDT and CDR2 YNNKEL (reference sequence). CDR3 length: 16 residues. CDR3 DNA: TGTGCCAGCCGCGCCTTCTGGGACAGGGGGCCCGTTGAAGCTTTCTTT. Its translation is CASRAFWDRGPVEAFF.

The V call is TRBV30, the J call TRBJ1-1; the D is unclear. Germline loops: CDR1 GTSNPN, CDR2 SVGIG (reference sequence). The V and J ends lost 5 bases and 0 bases respectively, with 13 bases between them. This CDR3 has 14 residues. The CDR3 is CAWEPGRMNTEAFF. The CDR3 DNA follows: TGTGCCTGGGAGCCGGGTAGAATGAACACTGAAGCTTTCTTT.

The V gene is TRBV5-4, the J gene TRBJ1-4; D is perhaps TRBD1 (6 bases). Trimming took 4 bases from V and 5 from J, leaving 15 bases between them. The germline V gene encodes CDR1 SGHNT and CDR2 YYREEE (reference sequence). This CDR3 spans 15 amino acids. The CDR3 region has the DNA TGTGCCAGCAGCCCGACCGGTGGACAGAATGAAAAACTGTTTTTT. Protein product: CASSPTGGQNEKLFF.

This clone was seen a single time. This rearrangement joins TRBV11-2 to TRBJ2-5, with 14 bases identical to TRBD2. The J segment lost 5 bases and the V segment lost 5 bases, leaving 16 bases of the junction unmatched. The V gene's germline CDR1 is SGHAT and CDR2 FQNNGV. This CDR3 is 19 amino acids long. Here the CDR3 reads CASSPLTPGLAGVGETQYF. The CDR3 DNA follows: TGTGCCAGCAGCCCTCTCACCCCGGGACTAGCGGGAGTGGGGGAGACCCAGTACTTC. Filled out from reference TRBV11-2 and TRBJ2-5, the complete variable domain reads EAGVAQSPRYKIIEKRQSVAFWCNPISGHATLYWYQQILGQGPKLLIQFQNNGVVDDSQLPKDRFSAERLKGVDSTLKIQPAKLEDSAVYLCASSPLTPGLAGVGETQYFGPGTRLLVL.

The sample holds one count of this clone. Here the CDR3 reads CASSAPGLAPLVRFF. Written as DNA, the CDR3 is TGTGCCAGCAGCGCTCCGGGACTAGCGCCTCTTGTAAGGTTCTTC. This chain joins TRBV27 and TRBJ2-1; 10 nucleotides align to TRBD2. Trimming at V came to 6 bases and at J to 15 bases, leaving 17 bases not matched to a gene. Looked up from germline, CDR1 is MNHEY and CDR2 is SMNVEV (reference sequence). The CDR3 runs to 15 residues.

V gene TRBV27 combines with J gene TRBJ2-7; D gene unclear. CDR1 is MNHEY, CDR2 SMNVEV, per germline (reference sequence). V lost 6 bases and J 5 bases, leaving 14 bases between the germline ends. The CDR3 is 13 amino acids. CDR3 residues: CASSPNGRDEQYF. CDR3 bases: TGTGCCAGCAGCCCTAACGGACGGGACGAGCAGTACTTC.

This CDR3 is CASSEQGADTEAFF. For the CDR3, the DNA is TGTGCCAGCAGCGAACAGGGGGCGGACACTGAAGCTTTCTTT. The rearrangement joins TRBV5-6 to TRBJ1-1; 9 bases match TRBD1. The CDR3 runs to 14 residues. Germline trimming cut 4 bases from V and 3 bases from J; bases unmatched to any gene: 4. Germline V gives CDR1 SGHDT, CDR2 YYEEEE.

The chain uses TRBV27 and TRBJ2-1; D may be TRBD1 or TRBD2 (6 bases each). Looked up from germline, CDR1 is MNHEY and CDR2 is SMNVEV (reference sequence). The CDR3 is 17 residues long. Trimming took 7 bases from V and 7 from J, leaving 26 bases between them. DNA for the CDR3: TGTGCCAGCACTTCCTTGGAGGGGGGACACCTTGATAATGAGCAGTTCTTC. It is translated as CASTSLEGGHLDNEQFF.

This clone was detected only once. The V call is TRBV27, the J call TRBJ1-1; 7 positions match TRBD1. The trim removed 3 bases at V and 5 bases at J, leaving 6 bases unmatched. Germline loops: CDR1 MNHEY, CDR2 SMNVEV (reference sequence). This CDR3 has 14 residues. Written as DNA, the CDR3 is TGTGCCAGCAGTTTGCCAGGGGGGGGGACTGAAGCTTTCTTT. As protein: CASSLPGGGTEAFF.

The J gene is TRBJ1-5, the V gene TRBV6-2 or TRBV6-3, with TRBD1 matching 9 bases. Germline CDR1 is MNHEY and CDR2 is SVGEGT. This CDR3 region has 18 residues. The ends lost 6 bases at V and 0 bases at J; junction bases unmatched: 12. CDR3 region: CASSPGGQGRYSNQPQHF. DNA of the CDR3: TGTGCCAGCAGCCCCGGCGGACAGGGGAGATATAGCAATCAGCCCCAGCATTTT.

This clone was observed at least ten times. V gene TRBV6-4 combines with J gene TRBJ1-3; D uncertain. Trimming took off 0 bases at V and 0 bases at J, with 6 bases between the two ends. The germline gives CDR1 MRHNA, CDR2 SNTAGT. The CDR3 loop spans 15 amino acids. The CDR3 loop is CASSDSGGSGNTIYF. In DNA form, the CDR3 reads TGTGCCAGCAGTGACTCCGGAGGCTCTGGAAACACCATATATTTT.

The V and J genes are TRBV6-4 and TRBJ2-2; 8 bases are shared with TRBD2. V gave up 6 bases and J gave up 1 base; unmatched junction bases: 4. The CDR3 runs 15 residues. Per germline, CDR1 MRHNA and CDR2 SNTAGT. The CDR3 nucleotides are TGTGCCAGCAGCCCCAGCGGGGGGAACACCGGGGAGCTGTTTTTT. Protein: CASSPSGGNTGELFF.

This chain uses TRBV11-3 with TRBJ2-3; D perhaps matches TRBD2 (5 bases). This CDR3 spans 13 amino acids. Germline CDR1 and CDR2: SGHNT and YENEEA. The V and J ends lost 6 bases and 7 bases respectively, with 14 bases between them. The chain's CDR3 is CASRGSTRNTQYF. CDR3 coding DNA: TGTGCCAGCAGAGGTTCCACTAGGAATACGCAGTATTTT.

The CDR3 DNA sequence: TGTGCCAGCAGCTTATATCCCTCCGGAGCTTTCTTT. Amino acid sequence: CASSLYPSGAFF. The chain links TRBV11-2 to TRBJ1-1; D ambiguous. Deletions cut 2 bases from V and 10 bases from J, with 11 bases between. The length of the CDR3 is 12 residues. Germline V gene lookup returns CDR1 SGHAT and CDR2 FQNNGV.

V and J are TRBV7-2 and TRBJ2-7; no clear D gene. Trimming shortened V by 6 bases and J by 0 bases, and 6 bases separated the two germline ends. Germline V gene lookup returns CDR1 SGHTA and CDR2 FQGNSA. The CDR3 totals 12 residues. The CDR3 DNA follows: TGTGCCAGCAGGGATATCTCCTACGAGCAGTACTTC. Translating gives CASRDISYEQYF.

As regards this clone: This specimen includes other DNA sequences encoding the same CDR3. This chain connects TRBV11-2 to TRBJ2-3, with no clear D. Germline values: CDR1 SGHAT, CDR2 FQNNGV. The V end was cut by 8 bases, the J end by 0 bases, with 12 bases between. The CDR3 length is 14 residues. In DNA, the CDR3 is TGTGCCAGCGGCCCCGGGCTAAGCACAGATACGCAGTATTTT. Translating gives CASGPGLSTDTQYF.

V is TRBV5-1 and J is TRBJ1-6; D unresolved. The CDR3 sequence is 21 residues long. From germline, CDR1 is SGHRS and CDR2 YFSETQ. Between the trimmed V and J ends, which lost 0 bases and 0 bases, there was a span of 22 bases. The DNA for the CDR3 is TGCGCCAGCAGCTTGGAGAAGTTTACGGGCGGACTCAGCTCCTATAATTCACCCCTCCACTTT. Translated: CASSLEKFTGGLSSYNSPLHF.

The chain joins TRBV11-3 to TRBJ1-4; D is unresolved. Trimming removed 4 bases at V and 8 bases at J, with 17 bases between. Germline V gene sequence: CDR1 SGHNT, CDR2 YENEEA. This CDR3 is built from 15 residues. CDR3: CASSSVLGSEEKLFF. The CDR3 DNA is TGTGCCAGCAGCTCGGTACTGGGTTCCGAGGAAAAACTGTTTTTT.

Only one count was recorded for this clone. The chain carries TRBV3-1 (or the pseudogene TRBV3-2) and TRBJ1-2; D gene ambiguous. CDR3 length equals 14 residues. V was pared by 4 bases and J by 8 bases, with 17 bases between. CDR1 is LGHDT and CDR2 is YNNKEL in the germline V gene (reference sequence). This CDR3 reads CASSPRAGSKGYTF. The CDR3 region has the DNA TGTGCCAGCAGCCCCCGTGCGGGGAGTAAAGGCTACACCTTC.

V gene TRBV4-3 combines with J gene TRBJ1-3, with D perhaps TRBD1 (5 bases). Trimming stripped 0 bases from V and 0 bases from J, with 6 bases between. The CDR3 is 15 amino acids. Germline CDR1 is LGHNA and CDR2 is YSLEER. This CDR3 is CASSQDRVSGNTIYF. In nucleotides, the CDR3 is TGCGCCAGCAGCCAAGACAGGGTCTCTGGAAACACCATATATTTT.

This chain's CDR3 is CASSLVLNYGYTF. Written as DNA, the CDR3 is TGTGCCAGCAGCTTAGTCCTTAACTATGGCTACACCTTC. The genes are TRBV7-8 and TRBJ1-2, with D uncertain. This CDR3 has 13 residues. Deletions cut 1 base from V and 1 base from J, with 4 bases between. The germline CDR1 and CDR2 sequences are SGHVS and FQNEAQ.

V is TRBV27 and J is TRBJ1-6; D perhaps matches TRBD1 (5 bases). Germline V lookup: CDR1 MNHEY, CDR2 SMNVEV (reference sequence). The CDR3 extends over 16 amino acids. V was shortened by 7 bases and J by 3 bases, with 16 bases between the two germline ends. Here the CDR3 reads CASTRLGEFYNSPLHF. The CDR3 DNA reads TGTGCCAGCACCCGACTAGGGGAATTCTATAATTCACCCCTCCACTTT.